A single sample gave rise to the 10 T cell receptor beta chains below, sequenced in a study of regulatory T cells in long-lasting Graves disease. Construction of TCR beta libraries relied on iRepertoire HTBI primers and on Arm-PCR targeting CDR3 regions. TCRdb recomputed calls from the multiplex PCR reads with MiXCR, one row per CDR3 protein. The sample yields 450,000 or so distinct CDR3 sequences, around a fifth seen once. Time point in this sample: persistent/refractory GD, antithyroid drugs over 5 years with positive TRAb. Making the TCR library involved RNA that had been extracted from PBMCs. Sequencing used peripheral blood mononuclear cells (PBMCs), obtained when the disease was refractory, from a patient treated with antithyroid drugs. These TCRs come from a female donor with Graves disease.

Only a few counts were recorded for this clonotype. The V gene is TRBV13, the J gene TRBJ2-7; 7 nucleotides agree with TRBD1. Germline CDR1 PRHDT, CDR2 FYEKMQ (reference sequence). CDR3 length: 15 amino acids. The V and J ends lost 7 bases and 2 bases, in that order; junction bases with no gene match: 11. The CDR3, as DNA: TGTGCCAGCAACACCCGGGACAGAATAACCTACGAGCAGTACTTC. Its protein is CASNTRDRITYEQYF. Variable domain in full (rest from reference TRBV13 and TRBJ2-7): AAGVIQSPRHLIKEKRETATLKCYPIPRHDTVYWYQQGPGQDPQFLISFYEKMQSDKGSIPDRFSAQQFSDYHSELNMSSLELGDSALYFCASNTRDRITYEQYFGPGTRLTVT.

The chain uses TRBV2 and TRBJ2-2; 7 bases align to TRBD2. Losses at the gene ends were 4 bases for V and 0 bases for J; bases not matched to a gene: 5. Germline CDR1 SNHLY, CDR2 FYNNEI. The length of the CDR3 is 16 residues. CDR3 sequence reads: CASSGGGGSNTGELFF. CDR3 in DNA: TGTGCCAGCAGTGGGGGCGGGGGTTCGAACACCGGGGAGCTGTTTTTT.

This clonotype was counted at least ten times. V gene TRBV7-9 combines with J gene TRBJ1-4; D gene ambiguous. V lost 1 base and J 11 bases, leaving 14 bases between the germline ends. The CDR3 has 14 residues. Germline CDR1 and CDR2: SEHNR and FQNEAQ (reference sequence). For the CDR3, the DNA is TGTGCCAGCAGCTTAGGTAGCGGAGGATGGAAACTGTTTTTT. Translated, it gives CASSLGSGGWKLFF. The complete variable domain, with remaining parts taken from reference TRBV7-9 and TRBJ1-4, reads DTGVSQNPRHKITKRGQNVTFRCDPISEHNRLYWYRQTLGQGPEFLTYFQNEAQLEKSRLLSDRFSAERPKGSFSTLEIQRTEQGDSAMYLCASSLGSGGWKLFFGSGTQLSVL.

This clonotype has at least ten counts. The genes are TRBV12-3 or TRBV12-4 and TRBJ1-6; D is perhaps TRBD1 (5 bases). The CDR3 sequence is 14 residues long. Trimming removed 8 bases from V and 7 bases from J, with 15 bases in between. CDR3 sequence reads: CASYSTASNSPLHF. The CDR3 DNA reads as TGTGCCAGCTATTCGACAGCCTCCAATTCACCCCTCCACTTT.

The sample holds many counts of this clonotype. This sequence joins TRBV28 and TRBJ2-5; D gene uncertain. V lost 9 bases, J lost 1 base, and 15 bases lay in between. The V gene's germline CDR1 is MDHEN and CDR2 SYDVKM. The CDR3 totals 14 residues. The CDR3 loop is CASNKQNPQETQYF. The DNA of the CDR3 is TGTGCCAGTAACAAACAGAACCCCCAAGAGACCCAGTACTTC.

This clonotype occurred many times. V gene TRBV28 combines with J gene TRBJ1-5; tentative D call: TRBD1 (6 bases). The CDR3 length is 15 residues. The V gene's germline CDR1 is MDHEN and CDR2 SYDVKM. V gave up 3 bases and J gave up 3 bases, with 12 bases separating them. Written as DNA, the CDR3 is TGTGCCAGCAGTTTCCGACAGGCTCTCAATCAGCCCCAGCATTTT. Amino acids: CASSFRQALNQPQHF. Drawing the rest from reference TRBV28 and TRBJ1-5, the complete variable domain is DVKVTQSSRYLVKRTGEKVFLECVQDMDHENMFWYRQDPGLGLRLIYFSYDVKMKEKGDIPEGYSVSREKKERFSLILESASTNQTSMYLCASSFRQALNQPQHFGDGTRLSIL.

V gene TRBV7-3 combines with J gene TRBJ2-7; 7 nucleotides line up with TRBD1. Germline CDR1 and CDR2: SGHTA and FQGTGA. This CDR3 contains 13 residues. Unmatched junction bases numbered 11, after V lost 5 bases and J lost 10 bases. The CDR3 bases are TGTGCCAGCAGCCTCGGACAGGCCAGGGAACAGTACTTC. The encoded protein is CASSLGQAREQYF.

Ten or more counts support this clonotype. The chain uses TRBV12-3 or TRBV12-4 and TRBJ2-5; D is unresolved. The CDR3 is 14 residues long. Trimming removed 3 bases from V and 1 base from J, with 9 bases in between. This CDR3 reads CASSFLSSQETQYF. The CDR3 DNA sequence: TGTGCCAGCAGTTTTCTCAGTTCCCAAGAGACCCAGTACTTC.

This clonotype was found a few times. This rearrangement joins TRBV6-5 to TRBJ1-5; D gene unclear. Germline V gives CDR1 MNHEY, CDR2 SVGAGI. The CDR3 spans 15 residues. The ends were cut back, 0 bases at V and 5 bases at J, with 11 bases in the middle. The CDR3 region has the DNA TGTGCCAGCAGTTACTCGGGAGAGAGGGATCAGCCCCAGCATTTT. It encodes CASSYSGERDQPQHF.

This clonotype was detected ten times or more. At one end the junction does not follow the germline gene, possibly because of a read error. The chain has TRBV28 and TRBJ1-2, with 12 positions matching TRBD1. This CDR3 spans 12 amino acids. Germline lookup yields CDR1 MDHEN and CDR2 SYDVKM. This chain's CDR3 is CASSSGTGGYIF. CDR3 nucleotide sequence: TGTGCCAGCAGTTCGGGGACAGGGGGCTACATCTTC.